These 30 T cell receptor beta chains share one sample of origin, sequenced in a study of cytomegalovirus exposure and HLA in healthy donors. 60 Vbeta and 13 Jbeta primers were used in PCR. Libraries were prepared by immunoSEQ multiplex PCR; TCRdb keeps only in-frame clonotypes and omits some of them. The sample totals some 84,000 clones. Material: PBMCs. The receptors derive from a man aged 50 to 60 in good health and CMV-seronegative.

With respect to this clone: At one end the junction does not follow the germline gene, possibly because of a read error. V usage is TRBV7-2 and J usage is TRBJ1-1; a weak D match, TRBD1 (5 bases). The CDR3 is 12 residues long. Germline V gives CDR1 SGHTA, CDR2 FQGNSA. Written as DNA, the CDR3 is TGTGCCAGCAGCTTAGGGACACCTGAAGATTTCTTT. Translation gives CASSLGTPEDFF.

CDR3 loop: CASSLDQREQYF. CDR3 DNA sequence: TGCGCCAGCAGCTTGGACCAGCGTGAGCAGTACTTC. The chain employs TRBV5-1 and TRBJ2-7, with unresolved D. The CDR3 loop spans 12 amino acids. Trimming cost V 0 bases and J 7 bases, with 8 bases left between them. Germline loops: CDR1 SGHRS, CDR2 YFSETQ.

The V call is TRBV6-1, the J call TRBJ2-7, with D tentatively TRBD2 (6 bases). The CDR3 runs to 12 residues. Germline assignment: CDR1 MNHNS and CDR2 SASEGT. V lost 3 bases and J 4 bases, leaving 7 bases between the germline ends. The CDR3 coding sequence is TGTGCCAGCAGTGAGGGGGGTTACGAGCAGTACTTC. Protein product: CASSEGGYEQYF.

This sequence joins TRBV9 and TRBJ2-7; TRBD2 agrees at 11 bases. The germline V gene encodes CDR1 SGDLS and CDR2 YYNGEE. The CDR3 loop spans 16 amino acids. J gave up 1 base and V 3 bases, and 6 bases lay outside the gene matches. The CDR3 loop is CASSEGTSGLSYEQYF. The CDR3 DNA follows: TGTGCCAGCAGCGAGGGGACTAGCGGATTGTCCTACGAGCAGTACTTC.

The chain recombines TRBV5-1 with TRBJ1-5; D is ambiguous. Trimming pared 1 base from V and 4 bases from J, leaving 3 bases between. Germline V gene lookup returns CDR1 SGHRS and CDR2 YFSETQ. This CDR3 contains 12 residues. As DNA, the CDR3 is TGCGCCAGCAGCTTGACAAATCAGCCCCAGCATTTT. The encoded protein is CASSLTNQPQHF.

V gene TRBV4-2 combines with J gene TRBJ2-1; 11 bases align to TRBD2. V was clipped by 0 bases and J by 4 bases; unmatched bases: 2. This CDR3 is 16 amino acids long. CDR1 and CDR2 from the germline V gene are LGHNA and YNFKEQ. CDR3 loop: CASSQDTSGGYNEQFF. CDR3 sequence (DNA): TGTGCCAGCAGCCAAGATACTAGCGGGGGATACAATGAGCAGTTCTTC.

The rearrangement uses TRBV18 and TRBJ2-5; D gene uncertain. The closer fit of TRBJ2-7 to the DNA end suggests the J call may be wrong. Germline loops: CDR1 KGHSH, CDR2 LQKENI. This CDR3 spans 13 amino acids. The chain's CDR3 is CASSPRSNYEQYF. CDR3 sequence (DNA): TGTGCCAGCTCACCCCGGTCAAACTACGAGCAGTACTTC.

This chain joins TRBV29-1 and TRBJ1-4, with TRBD1 identical over 7 bases. This CDR3 has 18 amino acids. V dropped 0 bases and J dropped 4; count of bases not matched to a gene: 14. The germline V gene encodes CDR1 SQVTM and CDR2 ANQGSEA. CDR3 DNA sequence: TGCAGCGTTGAAGATCGTGGCGACAGGGAGAACGGTAATGAAAAACTGTTTTTT. Translating gives CSVEDRGDRENGNEKLFF.

The chain is built from TRBV7-2 and TRBJ2-3; TRBD2 might be the D (7 bases). With 0 bases removed from V and 1 base from J, the gap between germline ends came to 11 bases. CDR1 and CDR2 from the germline V gene are SGHTA and FQGNSA. This CDR3 comprises 16 residues. The CDR3, as DNA: TGTGCCAGCAGCTTAGCGGGGGGGCGGCGCACAGATACGCAGTATTTT. It specifies CASSLAGGRRTDTQYF. The full variable domain, rest sourced from reference TRBV7-2 and TRBJ2-3, is GAGVSQSPSNKVTEKGKDVELRCDPISGHTALYWYRQSLGQGLEFLIYFQGNSAPDKSGLPSDRFSAERTGGSVSTLTIQRTQQEDSAVYLCASSLAGGRRTDTQYFGPGTRLTVL.

This sequence joins TRBV9 and TRBJ1-2; weak D call: TRBD1 (5 bases). Germline V gene sequence: CDR1 SGDLS, CDR2 YYNGEE. Trimming took off 0 bases at V and 3 bases at J, with 18 bases between the two ends. This CDR3 spans 17 amino acids. This CDR3 reads CASSVDPQGEADYGYTF. The CDR3 bases are TGTGCCAGCAGCGTAGACCCGCAAGGGGAGGCGGACTATGGCTACACCTTC.

The chain links TRBV7-9 to TRBJ1-2; no reliable D call. This CDR3 is built from 13 residues. The V gene's germline CDR1 is SEHNR and CDR2 FQNEAQ (reference sequence). Deletions cut 1 base from V and 8 bases from J, with 11 bases between. CDR3 nucleotides: TGTGCCAGCAGCTTAGGGCCGGGAAGGGGCTACACCTTC. It translates to CASSLGPGRGYTF.

The V gene is TRBV27, the J gene TRBJ1-2; the D is unclear. The CDR3 runs 14 residues. V lost 3 bases to trimming and J lost 0 bases, with 8 bases between them. Per germline, CDR1 MNHEY and CDR2 SMNVEV (reference sequence). The CDR3, as DNA: TGTGCCAGCAGTTTTGCGGGAGCTAACTATGGCTACACCTTC. Translating it yields CASSFAGANYGYTF.

The chain recombines TRBV10-3 with TRBJ1-1; 7 positions agree with TRBD1. Germline CDR1 ENHRY, CDR2 SYGVKD. V gave up 8 bases and J gave up 5 bases; unmatched junction bases: 14. The CDR3 contains 15 residues. The CDR3 DNA sequence: TGTGCCATCCGGGCCCCCCGACAGGGTGGGACTGAAGCTTTCTTT. Encoded protein: CAIRAPRQGGTEAFF.

This chain joins TRBV4-1 and TRBJ2-7, with 10 bases that match TRBD2. The CDR3 covers 16 residues. Per germline, CDR1 MGHRA and CDR2 YSYEKL. With 3 bases clipped from V and 3 bases from J, the junction kept 8 bases outside the gene matches. The chain's CDR3 is CASSQPWTSGGYEQYF. In DNA, the CDR3 is TGCGCCAGCAGCCAGCCGTGGACTAGCGGAGGCTACGAGCAGTACTTC.

The chain links TRBV7-9 to TRBJ2-7; 9 bases are a match to TRBD1. The junction had 14 bases not matched to a gene; V was cut back by 4 bases and J by 4 bases. From germline, CDR1 is SEHNR and CDR2 FQNEAQ (reference sequence). The CDR3 sequence is 17 residues long. CDR3: CASSSTPGQGVSYEQYF. Here the CDR3 DNA reads TGTGCCAGCAGCTCCACACCGGGACAGGGTGTTTCGTACGAGCAGTACTTC. The full variable domain, its missing parts supplied by reference TRBV7-9 and TRBJ2-7, is DTGVSQNPRHKITKRGQNVTFRCDPISEHNRLYWYRQTLGQGPEFLTYFQNEAQLEKSRLLSDRFSAERPKGSFSTLEIQRTEQGDSAMYLCASSSTPGQGVSYEQYFGPGTRLTVT.

This sequence joins TRBV18 and TRBJ2-3; 9 nucleotides line up with TRBD2. This CDR3 has 15 amino acids. Looked up from germline, CDR1 is KGHSH and CDR2 is LQKENI. The V segment lost 6 bases and the J segment 1 base; nucleotides outside the gene matches: 5. CDR3 sequence (DNA): TGTGCCAGCTCCGTAGCGGGAGCTGGCACAGATACGCAGTATTTT. It yields the protein CASSVAGAGTDTQYF.

V usage is TRBV7-9 and J usage is TRBJ1-6; D is ambiguous. The CDR3 is 13 residues long. The V end lost 7 bases, the J end lost 11 bases, and 15 bases lay between the germline ends. The germline CDR1 and CDR2 sequences are SEHNR and FQNEAQ (reference sequence). CDR3 coding DNA: TGTGCCAGCACTTGGAAGGCCGGAGCACCCCTCCACTTT. Residues: CASTWKAGAPLHF.

About this clone: A read error may account for a junction end that differs from germline. Additional DNA sequences in this sample encode the identical CDR3. This rearrangement joins TRBV18 to TRBJ1-6; D is unclear. This CDR3 is built from 14 residues. Germline V lookup: CDR1 KGHSH, CDR2 LQKENI. CDR3 nucleotide sequence: TGTGCCAGCTCACCACCAGGAGTAAATTCCCCCCTCCACTTT. This sequence encodes CASSPPGVNSPLHF.

This rearrangement joins TRBV28 to TRBJ2-7, with 8 nucleotides matching TRBD1. The CDR3 is made up of 15 amino acids. Trimming took 5 bases from V and 10 from J; bases not matched to a gene: 16. Germline CDR1 and CDR2: MDHEN and SYDVKM. As DNA, the CDR3 is TGTGCCAGCAGTGGTCGGGACAGGACGGGGAAACTCCAGTACTTC. It yields the protein CASSGRDRTGKLQYF. The variable domain in full, completed from reference TRBV28 and TRBJ2-7, reads DVKVTQSSRYLVKRTGEKVFLECVQDMDHENMFWYRQDPGLGLRLIYFSYDVKMKEKGDIPEGYSVSREKKERFSLILESASTNQTSMYLCASSGRDRTGKLQYFGPGTRLTVT.

The CDR3 DNA follows: TGCGCCAGCAGCTTGGACAGGGGGCTAGAGACCCAGTACTTC. Its translation: CASSLDRGLETQYF. The V gene is TRBV5-1, the J gene TRBJ2-5; 9 bases are shared with TRBD1. CDR1 is SGHRS and CDR2 is YFSETQ in the germline V gene. CDR3 length: 14 amino acids. Germline trimming cut 0 bases from V and 4 bases from J; bases unmatched to any gene: 1.

The V gene is TRBV6-5, the J gene TRBJ2-7; D may be TRBD1 (6 bases). The CDR3 has 15 amino acids. Germline V lookup: CDR1 MNHEY, CDR2 SVGAGI. Trimming removed 5 bases at V and 1 base at J, with 15 bases between. The chain's CDR3 is CASSTTGWGSYEQYF. CDR3 nucleotide sequence: TGTGCCAGCAGTACCACAGGGTGGGGGTCCTACGAGCAGTACTTC.

This chain links TRBV18 with TRBJ1-5; the match to TRBD1 covers 8 bases. The V and J ends lost 5 bases and 4 bases, in that order; junction bases with no gene match: 19. The CDR3 spans 19 residues. Germline CDR1 is KGHSH and CDR2 is LQKENI. CDR3 region: CASSSQTPASDRDNQPQHF. The CDR3 DNA follows: TGTGCCAGCTCATCGCAAACGCCAGCCTCGGACAGGGATAATCAGCCCCAGCATTTT. The complete variable domain, with remaining parts taken from reference TRBV18 and TRBJ1-5, reads NAGVMQNPRHLVRRRGQEARLRCSPMKGHSHVYWYRQLPEEGLKFMVYLQKENIIDESGMPKERFSAEFPKEGPSILRIQQVVRGDSAAYFCASSSQTPASDRDNQPQHFGDGTRLSIL.

The CDR3 loop reads CAISESAGQGAGEQYF. CDR3 nucleotides: TGTGCCATCAGTGAGTCGGCGGGACAGGGGGCGGGAGAGCAGTACTTC. The V call is TRBV10-3, the J call TRBJ2-7; 12 bases align to TRBD1. V lost 0 bases to trimming and J lost 7 bases; unmatched junction nucleotides: 7. The germline V gene has CDR1 ENHRY and CDR2 SYGVKD. This CDR3 is built from 16 residues.

J is TRBJ2-5 and V is TRBV18; 9 positions agree with TRBD2. CDR1 and CDR2 (germline): KGHSH, LQKENI. V lost 0 bases, J lost 3 bases, and 5 bases stayed unmatched. The CDR3 totals 16 residues. In nucleotides, the CDR3 is TGTGCCAGCTCACCACCGAGCGGGGGGACCAAAGAGACCCAGTACTTC. Amino acids: CASSPPSGGTKETQYF.

V gene TRBV4-2 combines with J gene TRBJ2-7, with TRBD2 matching 8 bases. CDR1 LGHNA and CDR2 YNFKEQ come from the germline V gene. With 0 bases clipped from V and 0 bases from J, the junction kept 7 bases outside the gene matches. This CDR3 region has 17 residues. CDR3 DNA sequence: TGTGCCAGCAGCCAAGAGTCTAGCGGGTCTAGCTCCTACGAGCAGTACTTC. It encodes CASSQESSGSSSYEQYF.

This chain's CDR3 is CASSLTLSNEQFF. In DNA form, the CDR3 reads TGTGCCAGCAGTTTAACCCTAAGCAATGAGCAGTTCTTC. The chain carries TRBV27 and TRBJ2-1; no definite D call. This CDR3 spans 13 amino acids. CDR1 is MNHEY, CDR2 SMNVEV, per germline (reference sequence). Between the trimmed V and J ends, which lost 2 bases and 6 bases, there was a span of 8 bases.

This chain connects TRBV30 to TRBJ1-1, with D possibly being TRBD1 (5 bases). Trimming left V 3 bases short and J 4 bases short, with 15 bases between. The CDR3 has 14 amino acids. Germline V gene lookup returns CDR1 GTSNPN and CDR2 SVGIG (reference sequence). CDR3 loop: CAWSSGGGGTEAFF. The CDR3 DNA sequence: TGTGCCTGGAGCTCGGGTGGGGGGGGCACTGAAGCTTTCTTT.

The chain joins TRBV9 to TRBJ2-7; TRBD2 matches 11 bases. The CDR3 consists of 16 residues. Trimming took 0 bases from V and 6 from J; bases not matched to a gene: 8. Germline CDR1 SGDLS, CDR2 YYNGEE. CDR3 residues: CASSVGGGTSGFEQYF. In nucleotides, the CDR3 is TGTGCCAGCAGCGTAGGAGGCGGGACTAGCGGTTTCGAGCAGTACTTC.

The chain is built from TRBV11-2 and TRBJ1-2, with 7 bases fitting TRBD1. Germline loops: CDR1 SGHAT, CDR2 FQNNGV. The CDR3 runs 13 residues. J was trimmed by 4 bases and V by 5 bases; bases with no gene match: 4. CDR3 region: CASSTQGFYGYTF. The CDR3, as DNA: TGTGCCAGCAGCACACAGGGGTTCTATGGCTACACCTTC.

The genes are TRBV2 and TRBJ1-4, with 10 bases aligning to TRBD1. This CDR3 comprises 15 residues. CDR1 is SNHLY, CDR2 FYNNEI, per germline. The trim removed 2 bases at V and 7 bases at J, leaving 4 bases unmatched. The CDR3 reads CASSELTGGSEKLFF. Written as DNA, the CDR3 is TGTGCCAGCAGTGAATTGACAGGGGGCAGTGAAAAACTGTTTTTT. Supplemented by reference TRBV2 and TRBJ1-4, the full variable domain reads EPEVTQTPSHQVTQMGQEVILRCVPISNHLYFYWYRQILGQKVEFLVSFYNNEISEKSEIFDDQFSVERPDGSNFTLKIRSTKLEDSAMYFCASSELTGGSEKLFFGSGTQLSVL.